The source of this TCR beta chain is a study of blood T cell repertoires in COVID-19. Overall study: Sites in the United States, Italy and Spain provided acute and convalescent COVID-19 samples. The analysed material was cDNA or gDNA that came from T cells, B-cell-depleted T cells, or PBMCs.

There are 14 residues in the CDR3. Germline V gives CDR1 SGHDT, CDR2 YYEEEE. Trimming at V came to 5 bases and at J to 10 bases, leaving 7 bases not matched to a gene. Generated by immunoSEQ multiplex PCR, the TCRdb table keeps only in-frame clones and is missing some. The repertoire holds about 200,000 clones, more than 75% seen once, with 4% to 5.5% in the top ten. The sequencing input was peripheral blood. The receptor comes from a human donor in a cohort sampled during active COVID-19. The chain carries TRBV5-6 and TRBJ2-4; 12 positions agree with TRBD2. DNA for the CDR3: TGTGCCAGCAGGGCTAGCGGGAGGGCCGGTATTCAGTACTTC. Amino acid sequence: CASRASGRAGIQYF.